This T cell receptor beta chain was recorded in a study of CD8+CD57+ T cells in acquired aplastic anemia. This clonotype was picked up a small number of times. Its antigen is unknown. Being one base from a much bigger clone, this may be a read error. CDR1 and CDR2 from the germline V gene are SGDLS and YYNGEE. The CDR3 runs to 16 residues. Sequencing involved patients with CD8+CD57+ cell expansion previously shown by flow cytometry. Whole-study findings and limits: The study found no significant CD8+ Simpson's diversity difference between patients and controls.

Genomic DNA constituted the template upon which TCR beta VDJ and CDR3 profiling was performed. TCRdb independently ran MiXCR on the reads; one entry per CDR3 protein. The data hold hundreds of thousands of distinct CDR3 sequences, with around half observed a single time. The sequence came from a human donor with aplastic anemia. The chain carries TRBV9 and TRBJ2-1, with 14 bases that match TRBD2. The sample taken for sequencing was sorted CD4+, CD8+, or CD8+CD57+ T cells (not recorded which) from PBMCs. CDR3 sequence reads: CASGTSGSRGYNGQFF. CDR3 DNA sequence: TGTGCCAGCGGGACTAGCGGGAGTAGAGGCTACAATGGGCAGTTCTTC.